The 5 T cell receptor beta chains presented below share a single source sample, sequenced in a study of response to subunit inactivated influenza vaccine. TCRdb reanalysed the RT-PCR reads using MiXCR and keeps one entry per CDR3 protein. Here the sample spans about 540,000 distinct CDR3 sequences, approximately 24% being singletons. The sample was also reused in another study, on T cells expressing NK-cell markers. That report notes: TCR beta cDNA was made by 5'RACE template switching with UMIs.

The starting material was CD4+ T cells sorted from PBMCs, obtained about 11 days after vaccination. The source is a man in his forties or fifties who received an inactivated influenza vaccine.

The CDR3 sequence: CAWSTGTVSEAFF. CDR3 in DNA: TGTGCCTGGAGCACCGGGACAGTGAGTGAAGCTTTCTTT. The chain employs TRBV30 and TRBJ1-1; 7 bases match TRBD1. Germline CDR1 and CDR2: GTSNPN and SVGIG (reference sequence). J gave up 7 bases and V 3 bases, and 8 bases lay outside the gene matches. This CDR3 has 13 residues. Looking up the rest from reference TRBV30 and TRBJ1-1 gives the full variable domain: SQTIHQWPATLVQPVGSPLSLECTVEGTSNPNLYWYRQAAGRGLQLLFYSVGIGQISSEVPQNLSASRPQDRQFILSSKKLLLSDSGFYLCAWSTGTVSEAFFGQGTRLTVV.

V usage is TRBV6-4 and J usage is TRBJ2-6; perhaps TRBD1 as D (5 bases). Germline assignment: CDR1 MRHNA and CDR2 SNTAGT. The CDR3 is 18 residues long. Trimming removed 4 bases at V and 2 bases at J, with 18 bases between. In DNA, the CDR3 is TGTGCCAGCAGTGCCCTCTCTGTGGGGCAGGCTGGGGCCAACGTCCTGACTTTC. Residues: CASSALSVGQAGANVLTF.

This sequence joins TRBV12-2 and TRBJ2-5; the listed D gene, TRBD2, was not tested against the DNA. TRBV12-2 is noted as a pseudogene. This CDR3 has 18 amino acids. CDR3: CASRLIRPILAGAETQYF. The CDR3 bases are TGTGCAAGTCGCTTAATTAGGCCCATTCTAGCGGGGGCTGAGACCCAGTACTTC.

This clonotype appeared a few times. The gene calls are TRBV2 and TRBJ2-7, with 12 positions matching TRBD1. Germline CDR1 SNHLY, CDR2 FYNNEI. The CDR3 totals 14 residues. V lost 3 bases to trimming and J lost 6 bases; unmatched junction nucleotides: 3. The DNA for the CDR3 is TGTGCCAGCAGTGATGGGACAGGGGGCGTCGAGCAGTACTTC. As protein: CASSDGTGGVEQYF.

The table lists this clonotype with a few counts. J is TRBJ2-5 and V is TRBV20-1; 10 bases align to TRBD2. The V segment lost 1 base and the J segment 5 bases; nucleotides outside the gene matches: 7. Germline-derived CDR1 and CDR2 are DFQATT and SNEGSKA (reference sequence). This CDR3 contains 15 residues. CDR3 DNA sequence: TGCAGTGCTAGAGTCCCAGCGGGGGGGCTTGAGACCCAGTACTTC. Its translation is CSARVPAGGLETQYF.